This passage covers 9 T cell receptor beta chains from one sample sequenced in a study of blood T cell repertoires in COVID-19. Generated by immunoSEQ multiplex PCR, the TCRdb table keeps only in-frame clones and is missing some. The sample has hundreds of thousands of clones; roughly 91% are singletons. Sequencing was done on a sample of peripheral blood. These receptors came from a man aged 35 to 55 with acute or convalescent COVID-19.

This chain uses TRBV6-1 with TRBJ2-7; D gene unclear. Trimming took off 1 base at V and 3 bases at J, with 10 bases between the two ends. There are 14 residues in the CDR3. Per germline, CDR1 MNHNS and CDR2 SASEGT. The CDR3 is CASSEGAASYEQYF. The CDR3 nucleotides read TGTGCCAGCAGTGAAGGGGCAGCCAGCTACGAGCAGTACTTC.

The chain employs TRBV19 and TRBJ1-6, with 8 bases fitting TRBD1. V lost 8 bases to trimming and J lost 8 bases; unmatched junction nucleotides: 8. The germline gives CDR1 LNHDA, CDR2 SQIVND (reference sequence). The CDR3 covers 14 residues. The CDR3 coding sequence is TGTGCCAGTCGGACGACAGGGGTCGATTCACCCCTCCACTTT. Amino acids: CASRTTGVDSPLHF.

The chain joins TRBV10-2 to TRBJ2-1; 7 bases align to TRBD2. V shed 0 bases and J 4 bases; nucleotides not matched to a gene: 6. This CDR3 region has 16 residues. Germline V gives CDR1 WSHSY, CDR2 SAAADI. The CDR3 sequence: CASSESRGVRYNEQFF. In DNA form, the CDR3 reads TGCGCCAGCAGTGAGTCTCGGGGGGTCCGGTACAATGAGCAGTTCTTC.

The rearrangement links TRBV7-2 to TRBJ1-2, with TRBD1 as a possible D gene (5 bases). The CDR3 loop spans 16 amino acids. Trimming took 4 bases from V and 0 from J, leaving 15 bases between them. Per the germline V gene, CDR1 is SGHTA and CDR2 is FQGNSA. CDR3 nucleotides: TGTGCCAGCAGCTCCTTTGGGGCGCCAGCTAACTATGGCTACACCTTC. Amino acid sequence: CASSSFGAPANYGYTF.

This chain connects TRBV30 to TRBJ1-4; D is possibly TRBD1 (5 bases). The V gene lost 0 bases and the J gene lost 8 bases, with 16 bases spanning the gap. The CDR3 length is 15 residues. In germline, CDR1 is GTSNPN, CDR2 SVGIG (reference sequence). CDR3 nucleotide sequence: TGTGCCTGGAGTGTACAGAGACAGACGGAAGAAAAACTGTTTTTT. This gives the protein CAWSVQRQTEEKLFF.

The chain is built from TRBV3-1 (or the pseudogene TRBV3-2) and TRBJ1-1, with 7 bases aligning to TRBD1. Germline CDR1 and CDR2: LGHDT and YNNKEL (reference sequence). The CDR3 runs 14 residues. J gave up 1 base and V 4 bases, and 3 bases lay outside the gene matches. This CDR3 reads CASSPRGENTEAFF. The CDR3 DNA reads as TGTGCCAGCAGCCCCAGGGGGGAGAACACTGAAGCTTTCTTT.

The gene calls are TRBV3-1 (or the pseudogene TRBV3-2) and TRBJ2-1; tentative D call: TRBD2 (5 bases). Germline V gene lookup returns CDR1 LGHDT and CDR2 YNNKEL (reference sequence). Trimming pared 5 bases from V and 9 bases from J, leaving 11 bases between. The CDR3 covers 12 residues. The CDR3 protein is CASSRGPSEQFF. CDR3 in DNA: TGTGCCAGCAGCAGAGGGCCTAGTGAGCAGTTCTTC.

V usage is TRBV7-8 and J usage is TRBJ1-2; D gene unclear. The CDR3 is made up of 14 amino acids. In germline, CDR1 is SGHVS, CDR2 FQNEAQ. Trimming left V 5 bases short and J 0 bases short, with 10 bases between. The chain's CDR3 is CASSPQTSNYGYTF. The CDR3 nucleotides are TGTGCCAGCAGCCCTCAGACATCTAACTATGGCTACACCTTC.

The rearrangement links TRBV12-5 to TRBJ1-2; 8 nucleotides agree with TRBD1. After removal of 6 bases from V and 8 bases from J, the junction contained 8 bases not matched to a gene. Germline lookup yields CDR1 LGHNT and CDR2 FRNRAP. The CDR3 is made up of 13 amino acids. CDR3 DNA sequence: TGTGCTAGTGGCACGTCACAGGGGGAGGGCTACACCTTC. As protein: CASGTSQGEGYTF.